Listed below are T cell receptor beta chains from one sample, sequenced in a study of cytomegalovirus exposure and HLA in healthy donors. This table comes from immunoSEQ multiplex PCR, and its TCRdb copy is limited to in-frame clones, with some not included. The sample holds 75,000 to 90,000 clones, around 77% seen once. Sequencing input: PBMCs. The receptor source for this set is a man in his fifties or sixties in good health and CMV-seronegative. Both conserved end residues are part of each CDR3. D genes are given only for firm matches. Size values are once, few and many counts, or a class for expanded clones, and some rows have none.

TGTGCCAGCAGATCAAGTGGAGAGCCCCGTCCCGACGAGCAGTACTTC	CASRSSGEPRPDEQYF	TRBJ2-7	NA	TRBV6-6	few
TGTGCCAGTCGGGACAGGGCAAATAATAACTATGGCTACACCTTC	CASRDRANNNYGYTF	TRBJ1-2	TRBD1	TRBV6-5	once
TGTGCCAGCTCACTCGGCGGGACAGGTGCCTACGAGCAGTACTTC	CASSLGGTGAYEQYF	TRBJ2-7	TRBD1	TRBV18	NA
TGTGCCAGCAGCGTTGAACGGGGTTACAATGAGCAGTTCTTC	CASSVERGYNEQFF	TRBJ2-1	NA	TRBV9	NA
TGTGCCAGCAGCGTCGGGACAGGAGACCTCTACGAGCAGTACTTC	CASSVGTGDLYEQYF	TRBJ2-7	TRBD1	TRBV9	NA
TGTGCTAGCAGCCCCGGGACTCGGGGGGGCACAGATACGCAGTATTTT	CASSPGTRGGTDTQYF	TRBJ2-3	TRBD2	TRBV7-7	NA
TGTGCCAGCAGCGTCAGAGATACGCAGTATTTT	CASSVRDTQYF	TRBJ2-3	NA	TRBV7-2	few
TGTGCCATCGCACAGGGGGAACCCTACGAGCAGTACTTC	CAIAQGEPYEQYF	TRBJ2-7	TRBD1	TRBV10-3	once
TGTGCCATCAGGGCGGGGGCCGCCGGGGGCGGGGAGCTGTTTTTT	CAIRAGAAGGGELFF	TRBJ2-2	NA	TRBV10-3	NA
TGTGCCAGCTCAGTGGGGGGCCAAGAGACCCAGTACTTC	CASSVGGQETQYF	TRBJ2-5	NA	TRBV18	few
TGTGCCAGCAGCTCACGACTAGTAGGCCTGGGCGGGGCCAACGTCCTGACTTTC	CASSSRLVGLGGANVLTF	TRBJ2-6	NA	TRBV7-9	NA
TGTGCCAGCAGCTTATTGATTAGGGGTAATGAAAAACTGTTTTTT	CASSLLIRGNEKLFF	TRBJ1-4	NA	TRBV7-9	NA
TGCGCCAGCAGCCGGACAGAGCAAGAGACCCAGTACTTC	CASSRTEQETQYF	TRBJ2-5	NA	TRBV4-1	once
TGTGCCAGCAGTTCACAGGGAAGCTCCTACAATGAGCAGTTCTTC	CASSSQGSSYNEQFF	TRBJ2-1	NA	TRBV2	NA
TGTGCCAGCAGCGCGGTGACAGGGAACACCGGGGAGCTGTTTTTT	CASSAVTGNTGELFF	TRBJ2-2	NA	TRBV9	once
TGTGCCAGCAGACTGGGGCTACTCCCTTCCACAGATACGCAGTATTTT	CASRLGLLPSTDTQYF	TRBJ2-3	NA	TRBV5-8	few
TGTGCCAGTAGTGCCCGGACTAGCGGGGCCGGGGAGCTGTTTTTT	CASSARTSGAGELFF	TRBJ2-2	TRBD2	TRBV19	NA
TGTGCCAGCACCGGGGGAATCTACGAGCAGTACTTC	CASTGGIYEQYF	TRBJ2-7	NA	TRBV7-9	NA
TGTGCCAGCAGTTTAACAGGTCAGTTCACTGAAGCTTTCTTT	CASSLTGQFTEAFF	TRBJ1-1	NA	TRBV28	few
TGTGCCAGCAGCGGTCGGCAGGGTAGTCTCGAGCAGTACTTC	CASSGRQGSLEQYF	TRBJ2-7	NA	TRBV6-1	NA
TGTGCCGTCCGGGCCCCGTTCAGGGGGGTGACTGAAGCTTTCTTT	CAVRAPFRGVTEAFF	TRBJ1-1	TRBD1	TRBV6-1	NA
TGTGCCAGAAGCCTCGCGGGCCGTTTGTATGCTTTCTTT	CARSLAGRLYAFF	TRBJ1-1	NA	TRBV5-3	NA
TGTGCCAGCAGAGAAACGGGACAGAACACTGAAGCTTTCTTT	CASRETGQNTEAFF	TRBJ1-1	NA	TRBV2	NA
TGTGCCAGTCACAAAGCGGGGGGGCAAGAGACCCAGTACTTC	CASHKAGGQETQYF	TRBJ2-5	TRBD2	TRBV6-5	once
TGTGCCAGCAGTCGGGGTGGTAACACCGGGGAGCTGTTTTTT	CASSRGGNTGELFF	TRBJ2-2	NA	TRBV28	few
TGCGCCAGCAGCCTTCGACAGGAGTCCTACGAGCAGTACTTC	CASSLRQESYEQYF	TRBJ2-7	NA	TRBV5-1	NA
TGTGCCAGCAGCCAAGATGGGCCGAATAGCAATCAGCCCCAGCATTTT	CASSQDGPNSNQPQHF	TRBJ1-5	NA	TRBV4-2	few
TGTGCCAGCAGTGAAGTGAGGACAGGCAATAACTATGGCTACACCTTC	CASSEVRTGNNYGYTF	TRBJ1-2	TRBD1	TRBV2	NA
TGTGCCAGCTATCCCGGTTCTGGGGCCAACGTCCTGACTTTC	CASYPGSGANVLTF	TRBJ2-6	NA	TRBV6-5	few
TGTTCCAGCAGCTTAGCGGATACTACGTACACCTTC	CSSSLADTTYTF	TRBJ1-2	NA	TRBV7-9	NA
TGTGCCAGCGGGTGGTTCCCTAGCGGGGGACAAGAGACCCAGTACTTC	CASGWFPSGGQETQYF	TRBJ2-5	TRBD2	TRBV2	once
TGTGCCAGCAGTTCCGGGGCCGGGACAGGGGTAGGGTCCGGGGAGCTGTTTTTT	CASSSGAGTGVGSGELFF	TRBJ2-2	TRBD1	TRBV28	NA
TGTGCCAGCAGCTTTAAGGGGGCTGGGGCCAACGTCCTGACTTTC	CASSFKGAGANVLTF	TRBJ2-6	NA	TRBV13	NA
TGTGCCAGCAGCTTGGATCCAGTCCACAATGAGCAGTTCTTC	CASSLDPVHNEQFF	TRBJ2-1	NA	TRBV5-6	few
TGTGCCAGCAGCCCCGCGGCCAGAAGCGGTGCAAAACTGTTTTTT	CASSPAARSGAKLFF	TRBJ1-4	NA	TRBV7-2	NA
TGTGCCAGCAGCTCGATGACAGGGCCGCCCCAGCATTTT	CASSSMTGPPQHF	TRBJ1-5	TRBD1	TRBV7-9	NA
TGTGCCAGCAGCTCGGGGGGTTGGCAGGACCCTTATGGCTACACCTTC	CASSSGGWQDPYGYTF	TRBJ1-2	NA	TRBV5-5	NA
TGTGCCTCCTACAGGGGCGGTAGCACTGAAGCTTTCTTT	CASYRGGSTEAFF	TRBJ1-1	TRBD1	TRBV6-5	NA
TGTGCCAGCAGCTTGGGGGGGGAGAGCACAGATACGCAGTATTTT	CASSLGGESTDTQYF	TRBJ2-3	NA	TRBV5-4	NA
TGTGCCAGCAGCCGGGGACAGGCGGAAGAGACCCAGTACTTC	CASSRGQAEETQYF	TRBJ2-5	TRBD1	TRBV7-4	NA
TGTGCCAGTAGCGAGATTAACTATGGCTACACCTTC	CASSEINYGYTF	TRBJ1-2	NA	TRBV19	once
TGTGCCAGCAGCTTGCCCGGGACAGGGACCTACAATGAGCAGTTCTTC	CASSLPGTGTYNEQFF	TRBJ2-1	TRBD1	TRBV5-6	NA
TGTGCCAGCAGGCAGGGGCTAGGAACCGGGGAGCTGTTTTTT	CASRQGLGTGELFF	TRBJ2-2	NA	TRBV7-9	NA
TGTGCCAGTAGCCCATCAGGAGGGAGGCACAATCAGCCCCAGCATTTT	CASSPSGGRHNQPQHF	TRBJ1-5	NA	TRBV19	NA
TGTGCGATCCACGTGGGGGCAGGGCCGAACACCGGGGAGCTGTTTTTT	CAIHVGAGPNTGELFF	TRBJ2-2	NA	TRBV10-3	NA
TGTGCCAGCAGTGCGGAGACAGGGCGAGGTGGCTACACCTTC	CASSAETGRGGYTF	TRBJ1-2	TRBD1	TRBV2	NA
TGTGCCAGCAGCATTGGACAGGTCGCCACTGAAGCTTTCTTT	CASSIGQVATEAFF	TRBJ1-1	TRBD1	TRBV7-9	NA
TGTGCCAGCAGTTCTGAGGGCCGGGGAAGCTATGGCTACACCTTC	CASSSEGRGSYGYTF	TRBJ1-2	NA	TRBV28	NA
TGTGCCAGCACCCCTGGAGGAGCGGGGGCCTACGAGCAGTACTTC	CASTPGGAGAYEQYF	TRBJ2-7	TRBD2	TRBV7-2	once
TGTGCCAGCAGCCCGAGCACAGATACGCAGTATTTT	CASSPSTDTQYF	TRBJ2-3	NA	TRBV11-2	NA
TGTGCTAGCAGCCTCCACAGGGGGGACACCGGGGAGCTGTTTTTT	CASSLHRGDTGELFF	TRBJ2-2	TRBD1	TRBV7-7	NA
TGTGCCAGCAGCCCGGACAGTGCTTATAATTCACCCCTCCACTTT	CASSPDSAYNSPLHF	TRBJ1-6	NA	TRBV5-4	NA
TGTGCCAGCCCGCCCCCGGGGACTAACAATGAGCAGTTCTTC	CASPPPGTNNEQFF	TRBJ2-1	TRBD2	TRBV2	NA
TGCGCCAGCAGCCAGATGGCTAGCGGGGCCTACAATGAGCAGTTCTTC	CASSQMASGAYNEQFF	TRBJ2-1	TRBD2	TRBV5-1	once
TGTGCCAGCAGCTTTAGAGGTGGCACAGATACGCAGTATTTT	CASSFRGGTDTQYF	TRBJ2-3	NA	TRBV5-6	few
TGTGCCAGCAGCCCGACGGGCCTCCAGGGCACTGAAGCTTTCTTT	CASSPTGLQGTEAFF	TRBJ1-1	NA	TRBV5-4	NA
TGTGCCAGCAGCGTTGGTAACAGTCAGCACGAGCAGTACTTC	CASSVGNSQHEQYF	TRBJ2-7	NA	TRBV9	NA